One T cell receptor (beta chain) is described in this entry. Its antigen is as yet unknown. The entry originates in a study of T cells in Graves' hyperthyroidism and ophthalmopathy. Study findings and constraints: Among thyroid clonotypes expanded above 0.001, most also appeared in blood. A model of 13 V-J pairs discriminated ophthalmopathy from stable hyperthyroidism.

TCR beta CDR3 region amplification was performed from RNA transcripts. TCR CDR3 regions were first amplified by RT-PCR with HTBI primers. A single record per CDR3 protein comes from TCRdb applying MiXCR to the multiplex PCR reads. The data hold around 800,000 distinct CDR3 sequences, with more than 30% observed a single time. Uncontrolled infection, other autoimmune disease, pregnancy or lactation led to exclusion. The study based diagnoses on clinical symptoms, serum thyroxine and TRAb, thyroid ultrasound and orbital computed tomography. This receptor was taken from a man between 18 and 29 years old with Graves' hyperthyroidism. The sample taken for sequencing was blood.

The CDR3 bases are TGTGCCATCAACGGACAGGGTCTGTACGAGCAGTACTTC. It translates to CAINGQGLYEQYF. V gene TRBV10-3 combines with J gene TRBJ2-7, with 8 bases fitting TRBD1. The V gene end was trimmed by 7 bases and the J gene end by 4 bases; junction bases not matched to a gene: 6. This CDR3 is 13 amino acids long. The germline gives CDR1 ENHRY, CDR2 SYGVKD.